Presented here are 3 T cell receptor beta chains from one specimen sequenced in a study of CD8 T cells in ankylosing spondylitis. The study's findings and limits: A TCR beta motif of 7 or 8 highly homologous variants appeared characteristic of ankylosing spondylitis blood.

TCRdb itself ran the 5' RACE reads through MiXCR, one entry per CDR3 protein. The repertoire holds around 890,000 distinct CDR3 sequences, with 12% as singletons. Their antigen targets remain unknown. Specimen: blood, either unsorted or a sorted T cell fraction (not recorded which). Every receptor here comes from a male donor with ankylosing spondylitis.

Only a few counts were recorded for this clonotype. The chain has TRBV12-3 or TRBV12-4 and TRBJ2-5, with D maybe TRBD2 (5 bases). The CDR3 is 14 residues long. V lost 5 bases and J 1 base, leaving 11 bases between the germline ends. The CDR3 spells CASSPLDFQETQYF. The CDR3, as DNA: TGTGCCAGCAGTCCTCTGGACTTCCAAGAGACCCAGTACTTC.

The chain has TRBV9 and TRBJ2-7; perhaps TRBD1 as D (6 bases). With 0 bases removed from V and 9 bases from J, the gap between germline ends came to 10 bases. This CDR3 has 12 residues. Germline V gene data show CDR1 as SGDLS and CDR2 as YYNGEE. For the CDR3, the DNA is TGTGCCAGCAGCGTAGCTCAGGGGCGGCAGTACTTC. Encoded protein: CASSVAQGRQYF.

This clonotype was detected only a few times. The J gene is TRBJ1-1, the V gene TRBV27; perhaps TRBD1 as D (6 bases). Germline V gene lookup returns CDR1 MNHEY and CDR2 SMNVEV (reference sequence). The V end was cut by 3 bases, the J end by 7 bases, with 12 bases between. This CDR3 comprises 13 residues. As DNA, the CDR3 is TGTGCCAGCAGTTTTAGGGGGTTCGATGAAGCTTTCTTT. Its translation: CASSFRGFDEAFF.